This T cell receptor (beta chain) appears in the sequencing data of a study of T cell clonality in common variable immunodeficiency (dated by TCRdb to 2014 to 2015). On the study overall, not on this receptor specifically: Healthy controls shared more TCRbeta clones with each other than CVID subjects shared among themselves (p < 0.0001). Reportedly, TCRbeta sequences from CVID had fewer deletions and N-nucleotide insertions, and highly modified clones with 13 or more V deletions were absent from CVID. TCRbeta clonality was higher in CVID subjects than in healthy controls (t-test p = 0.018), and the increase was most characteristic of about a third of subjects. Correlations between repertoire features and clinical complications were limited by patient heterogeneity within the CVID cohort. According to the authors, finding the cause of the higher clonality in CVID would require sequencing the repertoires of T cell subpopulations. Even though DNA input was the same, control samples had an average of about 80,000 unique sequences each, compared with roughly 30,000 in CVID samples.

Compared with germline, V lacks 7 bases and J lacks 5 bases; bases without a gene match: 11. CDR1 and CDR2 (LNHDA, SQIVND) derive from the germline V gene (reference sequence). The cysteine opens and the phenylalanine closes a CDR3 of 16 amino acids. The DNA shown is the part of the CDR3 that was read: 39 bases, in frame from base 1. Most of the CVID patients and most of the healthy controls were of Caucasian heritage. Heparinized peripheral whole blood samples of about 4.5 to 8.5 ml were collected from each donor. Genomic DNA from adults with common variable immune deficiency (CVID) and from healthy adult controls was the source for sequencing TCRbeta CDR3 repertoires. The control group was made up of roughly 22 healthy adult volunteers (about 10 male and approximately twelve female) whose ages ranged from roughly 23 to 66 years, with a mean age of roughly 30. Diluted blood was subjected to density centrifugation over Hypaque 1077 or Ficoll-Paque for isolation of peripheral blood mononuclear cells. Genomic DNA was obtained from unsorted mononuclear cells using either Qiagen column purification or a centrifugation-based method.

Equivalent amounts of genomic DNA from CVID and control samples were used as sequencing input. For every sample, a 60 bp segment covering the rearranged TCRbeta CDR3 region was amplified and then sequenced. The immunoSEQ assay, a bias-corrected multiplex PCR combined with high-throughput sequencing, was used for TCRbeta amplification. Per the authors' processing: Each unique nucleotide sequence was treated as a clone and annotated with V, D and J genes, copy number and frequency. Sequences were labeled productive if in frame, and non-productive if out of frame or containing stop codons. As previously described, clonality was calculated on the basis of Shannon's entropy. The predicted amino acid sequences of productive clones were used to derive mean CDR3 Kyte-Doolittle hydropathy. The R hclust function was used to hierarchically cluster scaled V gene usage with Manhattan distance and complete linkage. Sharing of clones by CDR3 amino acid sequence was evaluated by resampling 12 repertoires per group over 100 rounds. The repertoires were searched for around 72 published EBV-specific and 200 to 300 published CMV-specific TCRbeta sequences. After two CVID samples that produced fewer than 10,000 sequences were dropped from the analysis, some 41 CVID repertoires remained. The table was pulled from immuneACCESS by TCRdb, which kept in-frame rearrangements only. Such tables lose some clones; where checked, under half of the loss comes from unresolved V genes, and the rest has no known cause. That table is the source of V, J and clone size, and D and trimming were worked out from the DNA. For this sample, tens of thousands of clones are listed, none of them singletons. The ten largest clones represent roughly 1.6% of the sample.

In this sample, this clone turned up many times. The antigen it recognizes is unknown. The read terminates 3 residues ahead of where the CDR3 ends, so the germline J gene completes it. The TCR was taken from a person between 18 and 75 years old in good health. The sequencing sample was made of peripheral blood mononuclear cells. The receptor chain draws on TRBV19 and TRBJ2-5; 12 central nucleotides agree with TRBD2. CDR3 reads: CASKKSTSGSAETQYF. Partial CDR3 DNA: TGTGCCAGTAAGAAATCGACTAGCGGGAGTGCGGAGACC.